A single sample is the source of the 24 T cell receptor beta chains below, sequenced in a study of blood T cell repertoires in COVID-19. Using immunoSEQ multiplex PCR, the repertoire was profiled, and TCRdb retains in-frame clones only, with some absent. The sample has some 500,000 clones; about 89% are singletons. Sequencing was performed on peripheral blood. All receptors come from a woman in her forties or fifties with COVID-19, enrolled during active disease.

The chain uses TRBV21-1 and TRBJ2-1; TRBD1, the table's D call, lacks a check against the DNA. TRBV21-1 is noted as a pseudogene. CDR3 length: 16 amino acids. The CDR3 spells CASSKGAPNVYNEQFF. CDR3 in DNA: TGTGCCAGCAGCAAAGGGGCTCCCAATGTATACAATGAGCAGTTCTTC.

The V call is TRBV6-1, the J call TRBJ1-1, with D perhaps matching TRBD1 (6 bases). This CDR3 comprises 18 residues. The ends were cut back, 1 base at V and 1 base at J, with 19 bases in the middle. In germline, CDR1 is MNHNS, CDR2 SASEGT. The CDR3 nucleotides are TGTGCCAGCAGTGAAGGCAGGGGACGCAAATATAAGAACACTGAAGCTTTCTTT. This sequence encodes CASSEGRGRKYKNTEAFF.

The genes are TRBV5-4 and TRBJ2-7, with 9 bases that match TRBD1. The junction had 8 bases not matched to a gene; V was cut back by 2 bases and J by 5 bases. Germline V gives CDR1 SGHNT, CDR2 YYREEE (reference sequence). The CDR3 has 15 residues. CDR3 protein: CASSFYFDRGNEQYF. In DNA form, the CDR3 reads TGTGCCAGCAGCTTCTATTTCGACAGGGGGAACGAGCAGTACTTC.

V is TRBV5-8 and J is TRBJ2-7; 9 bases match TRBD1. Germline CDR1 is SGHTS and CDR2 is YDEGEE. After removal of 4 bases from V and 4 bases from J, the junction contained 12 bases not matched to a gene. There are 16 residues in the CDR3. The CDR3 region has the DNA TGTGCCAGCAGCGCTTCCGGGACAGGGAGAAGATACGAGCAGTACTTC. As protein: CASSASGTGRRYEQYF.

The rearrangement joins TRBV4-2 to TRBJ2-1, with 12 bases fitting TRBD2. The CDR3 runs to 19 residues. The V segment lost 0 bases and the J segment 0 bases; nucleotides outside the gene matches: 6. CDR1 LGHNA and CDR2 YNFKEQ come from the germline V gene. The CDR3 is CASSQDPTSGGSSYNEQFF. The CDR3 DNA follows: TGTGCCAGCAGCCAAGATCCGACTAGCGGGGGAAGCTCCTACAATGAGCAGTTCTTC.

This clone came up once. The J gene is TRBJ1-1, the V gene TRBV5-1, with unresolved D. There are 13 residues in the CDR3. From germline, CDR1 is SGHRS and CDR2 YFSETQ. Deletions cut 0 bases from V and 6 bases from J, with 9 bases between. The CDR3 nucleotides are TGCGCCAGCAGCTTGGGTACGGGATCTGAAGCTTTCTTT. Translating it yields CASSLGTGSEAFF.

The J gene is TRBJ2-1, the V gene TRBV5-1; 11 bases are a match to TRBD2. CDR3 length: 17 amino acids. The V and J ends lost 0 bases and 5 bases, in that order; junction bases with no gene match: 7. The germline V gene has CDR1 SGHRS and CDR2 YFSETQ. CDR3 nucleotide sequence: TGCGCCAGCAGCTTGGTCCTAGCGGGGGGACATAACAATGAGCAGTTCTTC. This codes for CASSLVLAGGHNNEQFF.

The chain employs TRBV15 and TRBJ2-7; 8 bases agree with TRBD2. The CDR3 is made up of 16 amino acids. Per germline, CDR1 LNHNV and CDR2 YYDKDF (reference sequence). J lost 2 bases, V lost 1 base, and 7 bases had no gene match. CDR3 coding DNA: TGTGCCACCAGCAGAGGGGGGCGGGGGGCCCCCTACGAGCAGTACTTC. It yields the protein CATSRGGRGAPYEQYF.

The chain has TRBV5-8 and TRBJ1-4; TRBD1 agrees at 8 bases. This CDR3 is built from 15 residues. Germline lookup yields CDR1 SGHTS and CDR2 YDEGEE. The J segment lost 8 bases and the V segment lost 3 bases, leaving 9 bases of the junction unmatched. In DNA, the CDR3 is TGTGCCAGCAGCTCCCTTGGACAGGGACACGAAAAACTGTTTTTT. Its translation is CASSSLGQGHEKLFF.

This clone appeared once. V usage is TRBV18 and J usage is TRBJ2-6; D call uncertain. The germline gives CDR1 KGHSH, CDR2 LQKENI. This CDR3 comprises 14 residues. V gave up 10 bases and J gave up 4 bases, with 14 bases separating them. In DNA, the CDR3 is TGTGCCACCCCTGGGCTTGCGGGGGCCAACGTCCTGACTTTC. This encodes CATPGLAGANVLTF.

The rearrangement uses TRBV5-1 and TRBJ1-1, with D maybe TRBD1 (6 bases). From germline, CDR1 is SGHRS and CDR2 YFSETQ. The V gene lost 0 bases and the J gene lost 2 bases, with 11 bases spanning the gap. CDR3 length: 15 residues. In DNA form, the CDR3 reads TGCGCCAGCAGCTTGGAAGGACAGAGTAACACTGAAGCTTTCTTT. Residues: CASSLEGQSNTEAFF.

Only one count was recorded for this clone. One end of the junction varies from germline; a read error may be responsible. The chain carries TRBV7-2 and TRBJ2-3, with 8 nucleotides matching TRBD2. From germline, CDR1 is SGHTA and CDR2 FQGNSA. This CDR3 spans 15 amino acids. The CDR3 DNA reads TGTGCCAGCACCTTAGGAGCGGGAGGCACAGATACGCAGTATTTT. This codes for CASTLGAGGTDTQYF.

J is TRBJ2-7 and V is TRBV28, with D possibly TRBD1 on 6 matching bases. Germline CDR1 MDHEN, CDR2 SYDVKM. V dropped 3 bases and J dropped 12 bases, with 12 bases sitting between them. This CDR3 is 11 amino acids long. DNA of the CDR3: TGTGCCAGCAGTTTGACAGGTCGACCGTACTTC. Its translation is CASSLTGRPYF. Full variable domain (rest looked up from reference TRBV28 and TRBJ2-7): DVKVTQSSRYLVKRTGEKVFLECVQDMDHENMFWYRQDPGLGLRLIYFSYDVKMKEKGDIPEGYSVSREKKERFSLILESASTNQTSMYLCASSLTGRPYFGPGTRLTVT.

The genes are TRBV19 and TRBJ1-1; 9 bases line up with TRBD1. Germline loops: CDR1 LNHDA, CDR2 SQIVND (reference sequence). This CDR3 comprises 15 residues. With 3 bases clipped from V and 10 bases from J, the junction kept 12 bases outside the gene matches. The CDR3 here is CASSMTGTGSWGAFF. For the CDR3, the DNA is TGTGCCAGTAGTATGACCGGGACAGGGAGCTGGGGAGCTTTCTTT. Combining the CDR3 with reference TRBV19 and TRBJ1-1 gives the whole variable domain DGGITQSPKYLFRKEGQNVTLSCEQNLNHDAMYWYRQDPGQGLRLIYYSQIVNDFQKGDIAEGYSVSREKKESFPLTVTSAQKNPTAFYLCASSMTGTGSWGAFFGQGTRLTVV.

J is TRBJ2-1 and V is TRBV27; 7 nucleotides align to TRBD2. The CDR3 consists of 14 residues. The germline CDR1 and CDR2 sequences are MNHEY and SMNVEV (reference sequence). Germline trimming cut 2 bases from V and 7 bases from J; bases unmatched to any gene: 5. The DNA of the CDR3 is TGTGCCAGCAGTTTAGATTCCGGGGGGAATGAGCAGTTCTTC. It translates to CASSLDSGGNEQFF.

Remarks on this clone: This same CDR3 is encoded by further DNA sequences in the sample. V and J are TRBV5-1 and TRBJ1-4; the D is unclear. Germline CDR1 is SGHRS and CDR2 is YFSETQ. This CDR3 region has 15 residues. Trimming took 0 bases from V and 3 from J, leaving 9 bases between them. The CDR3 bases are TGCGCCAGCAGCTTGGGAGGTTCAGCTAATGAAAAACTGTTTTTT. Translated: CASSLGGSANEKLFF.

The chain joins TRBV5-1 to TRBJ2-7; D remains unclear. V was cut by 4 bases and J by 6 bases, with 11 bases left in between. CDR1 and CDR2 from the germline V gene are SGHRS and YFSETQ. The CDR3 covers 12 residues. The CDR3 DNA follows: TGCGCCAGCAGCGTAAACGGTGGCGAGCAGTACTTC. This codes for CASSVNGGEQYF.

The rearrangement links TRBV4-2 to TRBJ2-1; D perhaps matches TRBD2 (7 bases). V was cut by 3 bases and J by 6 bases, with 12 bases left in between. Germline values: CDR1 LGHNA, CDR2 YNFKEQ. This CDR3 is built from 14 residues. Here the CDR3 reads CASSQGGPGNEQFF. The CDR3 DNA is TGTGCCAGCAGCCAGGGGGGGCCAGGCAATGAGCAGTTCTTC.

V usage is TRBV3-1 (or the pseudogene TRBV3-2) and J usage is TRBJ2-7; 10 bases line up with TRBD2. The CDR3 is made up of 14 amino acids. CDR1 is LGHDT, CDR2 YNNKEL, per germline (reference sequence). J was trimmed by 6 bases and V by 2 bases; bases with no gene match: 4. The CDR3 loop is CASSQSGGAREQYF. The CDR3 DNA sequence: TGTGCCAGCAGCCAAAGCGGGGGGGCGCGCGAGCAGTACTTC.

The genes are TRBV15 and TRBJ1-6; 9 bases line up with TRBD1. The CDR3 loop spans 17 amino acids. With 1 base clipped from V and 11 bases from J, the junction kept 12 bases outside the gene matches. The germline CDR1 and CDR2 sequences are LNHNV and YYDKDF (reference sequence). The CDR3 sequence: CATSRAGTGNYRPPLHF. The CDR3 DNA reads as TGTGCCACCAGCAGAGCCGGGACAGGGAACTATCGTCCACCCCTCCACTTT.

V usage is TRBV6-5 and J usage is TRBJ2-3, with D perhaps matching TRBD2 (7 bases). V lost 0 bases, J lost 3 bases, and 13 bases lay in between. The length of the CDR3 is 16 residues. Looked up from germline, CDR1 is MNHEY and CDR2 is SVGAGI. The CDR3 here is CASSYSERGGTDTQYF. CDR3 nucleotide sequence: TGTGCCAGCAGTTACTCGGAGAGGGGGGGGACAGATACGCAGTATTTT.

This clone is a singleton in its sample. CDR3 in amino acids: CASSVDNLSGREQFF. DNA of the CDR3: TGTGCCAGCAGCGTAGATAATCTGAGCGGTAGGGAGCAGTTCTTC. V is TRBV9 and J is TRBJ2-1, with D possibly being TRBD2 (5 bases). In germline, CDR1 is SGDLS, CDR2 YYNGEE. Trimming took 0 bases from V and 10 from J, leaving 17 bases between them. The CDR3 spans 15 residues.

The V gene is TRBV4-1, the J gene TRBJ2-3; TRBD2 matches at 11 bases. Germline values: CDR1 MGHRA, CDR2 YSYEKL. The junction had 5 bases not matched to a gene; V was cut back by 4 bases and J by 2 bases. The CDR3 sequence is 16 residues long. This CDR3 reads CASSPTSGAFTDTQYF. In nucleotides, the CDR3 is TGCGCCAGCAGCCCGACTAGCGGGGCATTCACAGATACGCAGTATTTT.

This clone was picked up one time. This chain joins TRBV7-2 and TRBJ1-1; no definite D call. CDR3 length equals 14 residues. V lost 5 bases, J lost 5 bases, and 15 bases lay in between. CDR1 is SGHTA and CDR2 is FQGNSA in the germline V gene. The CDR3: CASSTASRGTEAFF. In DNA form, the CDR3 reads TGTGCCAGCAGCACGGCGAGCCGAGGGACTGAAGCTTTCTTT.